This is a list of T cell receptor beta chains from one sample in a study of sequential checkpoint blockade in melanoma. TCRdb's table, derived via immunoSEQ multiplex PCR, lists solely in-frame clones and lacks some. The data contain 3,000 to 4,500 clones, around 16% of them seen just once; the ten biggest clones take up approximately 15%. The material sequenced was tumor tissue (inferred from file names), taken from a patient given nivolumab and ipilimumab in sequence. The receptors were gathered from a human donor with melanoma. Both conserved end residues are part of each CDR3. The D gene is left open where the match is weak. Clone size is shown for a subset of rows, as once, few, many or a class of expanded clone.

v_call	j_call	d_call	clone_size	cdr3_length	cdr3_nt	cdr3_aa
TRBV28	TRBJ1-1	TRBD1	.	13	TGTGCCAGCAGATCTTACGGGACAGCTGAAGCTTTCTTT	CASRSYGTAEAFF
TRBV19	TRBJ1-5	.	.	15	TGTGCCAGTAGTAAGTCAGAGATTAGCAATCAGCCCCAGCATTTT	CASSKSEISNQPQHF
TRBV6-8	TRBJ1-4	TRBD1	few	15	TGTGCCAGCAGTTACACGGGACAGGGAGGAGAAAAACTGTTTTTT	CASSYTGQGGEKLFF
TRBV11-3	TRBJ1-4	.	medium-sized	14	TGTGCCAGCAGTCGACAGCCTTCTAATGAAAAACTGTTTTTT	CASSRQPSNEKLFF
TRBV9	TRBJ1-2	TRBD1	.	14	TGTGCCAGCAGCGCGGGACAGGGGGTTGGCGGCTACACCTTC	CASSAGQGVGGYTF
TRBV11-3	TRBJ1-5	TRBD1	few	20	TGTGCCAGCAGCTTACGAAAGGGGACAGGGGGGTCCTATAGCAATCAGCCCCAGCATTTT	CASSLRKGTGGSYSNQPQHF
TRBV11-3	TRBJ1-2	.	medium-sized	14	TGTGCCAGCAGCTTAGGTGCCGGGATAGATGACTACACCTTC	CASSLGAGIDDYTF
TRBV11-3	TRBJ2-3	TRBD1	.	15	TGTGCCAGCAGCCCCGGGACAGGGGTATCAGATACGCAGTATTTT	CASSPGTGVSDTQYF
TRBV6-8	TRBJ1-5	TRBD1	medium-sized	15	TGTGCCAGCAGACCTAGGACAGGGGGCGGTCAGCCCCAGCATTTT	CASRPRTGGGQPQHF
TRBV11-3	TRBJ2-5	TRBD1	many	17	TGTGCCAGCAGCGCGGTCCCCCGGGACAGGGCCGGCGGGACCCAGTACTTC	CASSAVPRDRAGGTQYF
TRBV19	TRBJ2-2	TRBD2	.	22	TGTGCCAGTACCACCATTTCGAGATTTCATAGCGGGAGGCCAGAGAACACCGGGGAGCTGTTTTTT	CASTTISRFHSGRPENTGELFF
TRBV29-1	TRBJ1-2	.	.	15	TGCAGCGTTGAAGACGCGCAGGGACGCCTGGGTGGCTACACCTTC	CSVEDAQGRLGGYTF
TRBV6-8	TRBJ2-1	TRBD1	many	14	TGTGCCAGCAGTCCCTGGACAGGGGCCGATGAGCAGTTCTTC	CASSPWTGADEQFF
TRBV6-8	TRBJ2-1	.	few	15	TGTGCCAGCAGTTTCTCCCCGGGAGCGAACAATGAGCAGTTCTTC	CASSFSPGANNEQFF
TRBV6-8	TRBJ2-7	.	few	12	TGTGCCATCTCAGACATACCCTACGAGCAGTACTTC	CAISDIPYEQYF
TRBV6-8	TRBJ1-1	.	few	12	TGTGCCAGCAGTGTCGGGGGAACTGAAGCTTTCTTT	CASSVGGTEAFF
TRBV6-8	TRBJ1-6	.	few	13	TGTGCCAGCAGTTACCTTCAGTATTCACCCCTCCACTTT	CASSYLQYSPLHF
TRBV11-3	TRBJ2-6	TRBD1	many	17	TGTGCCAGCAGCCCGGGACAGGGTGCCCCTGGGGCCAACGTCCTGACTTTC	CASSPGQGAPGANVLTF
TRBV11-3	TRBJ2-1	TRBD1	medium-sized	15	TGTGCCAGCAGCTTAGACCGGGACAGCAGTTCGGAGCAGTTCTTC	CASSLDRDSSSEQFF
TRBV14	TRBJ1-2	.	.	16	TGTGCCAGCAGCCTGAGTAATGGCACATTTAACTATGGCTACACCTTC	CASSLSNGTFNYGYTF
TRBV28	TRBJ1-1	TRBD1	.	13	TGTGCCAGCAGTAGGGGGCTCAGGGCTGAAGCTTTCTTT	CASSRGLRAEAFF
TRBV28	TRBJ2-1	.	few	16	TGTGCCAGCAGTTTATATCGGGAGACGGGATACAATGAGCAGTTCTTC	CASSLYRETGYNEQFF
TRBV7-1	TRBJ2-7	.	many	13	TGTGCCTCCTCTCTTGGGCTCTCCTACGAGCAGTACTTC	CASSLGLSYEQYF